The 18 T cell receptor beta chains reported below all come from one sample, sequenced in a study of PD-1 blockade in mismatch repair-deficient tumors. Generated by immunoSEQ multiplex PCR, the TCRdb table keeps only in-frame clones and is missing some. The sample has under 95,000 clones, 81% seen once. The specimen was peripheral blood, collected 12 weeks after starting pembrolizumab. The source is an adult with mismatch repair-deficient cancer.

This clone was detected only once. The chain is built from TRBV27 and TRBJ2-5, with 9 nucleotides matching TRBD2. Per the germline V gene, CDR1 is MNHEY and CDR2 is SMNVEV (reference sequence). The CDR3 totals 15 residues. Trimming cost V 7 bases and J 4 bases; bases outside gene matches: 10. This CDR3 is CASKSIAGEGETQYF. CDR3 DNA sequence: TGTGCCAGCAAGAGTATAGCGGGAGAGGGAGAGACCCAGTACTTC.

This chain links TRBV5-1 with TRBJ1-1; the match to TRBD1 covers 9 bases. CDR1 is SGHRS and CDR2 is YFSETQ in the germline V gene. The junction had 9 bases not matched to a gene; V was cut back by 4 bases and J by 5 bases. The CDR3 totals 15 residues. The CDR3 DNA sequence: TGCGCCAGCAGCGCGGGACAGGGTGGGGGAACTGAAGCTTTCTTT. Translation gives CASSAGQGGGTEAFF.

The chain uses TRBV19 and TRBJ1-1; maybe TRBD1 (5 bases). Germline loops: CDR1 LNHDA, CDR2 SQIVND (reference sequence). The CDR3 is 15 amino acids. Trimming removed 3 bases at V and 0 bases at J, with 11 bases between. Here the CDR3 DNA reads TGTGCCAGTAGTATGGAGACAGTAATGAACACTGAAGCTTTCTTT. Translation: CASSMETVMNTEAFF.

In its sample, this clone was seen a few times. The chain links TRBV19 to TRBJ1-1; possible D gene TRBD1, 5 bases. Germline loops: CDR1 LNHDA, CDR2 SQIVND (reference sequence). V was clipped by 5 bases and J by 1 base, with 11 bases between them. The CDR3 has 14 amino acids. The DNA for the CDR3 is TGTGCCAGTAGTCTGGGGACGGAGAACACTGAAGCTTTCTTT. It is translated as CASSLGTENTEAFF.

This clone was recorded only once. The chain couples TRBV7-2 to TRBJ2-1, with 10 nucleotides matching TRBD2. V lost 5 bases and J lost 3; bases outside the gene matches: 4. The germline gives CDR1 SGHTA, CDR2 FQGNSA. The CDR3 spans 15 residues. The chain's CDR3 is CASSPSGRVYNEQFF. The CDR3 DNA sequence: TGTGCCAGCAGCCCCAGCGGGAGGGTCTACAATGAGCAGTTCTTC.

The chain employs TRBV15 and TRBJ1-4; D not resolved. Germline V lookup: CDR1 LNHNV, CDR2 YYDKDF (reference sequence). V was pared by 0 bases and J by 4 bases, with 9 bases between. The CDR3 has 15 residues. The CDR3 bases are TGTGCCACCAGCAGAGATGGCAGCCGTAATGAAAAACTGTTTTTT. Protein product: CATSRDGSRNEKLFF.

This clone was detected only a few times. This rearrangement joins TRBV30 to TRBJ1-1; TRBD1 matches 7 bases. After removal of 4 bases from V and 5 bases from J, the junction contained 13 bases not matched to a gene. CDR3 length: 15 residues. Germline CDR1 GTSNPN, CDR2 SVGIG (reference sequence). As DNA, the CDR3 is TGTGCCTGGACCAGGGGAAACAGGGGACTGACTGAAGCTTTCTTT. Protein sequence: CAWTRGNRGLTEAFF.

The genes are TRBV19 and TRBJ2-1, with 10 nucleotides matching TRBD2. The germline V gene encodes CDR1 LNHDA and CDR2 SQIVND (reference sequence). The CDR3 spans 17 residues. V dropped 3 bases and J dropped 6; count of bases not matched to a gene: 11. CDR3 amino acids: CASSMSLAGALGNEQFF. DNA for the CDR3: TGTGCCAGTAGTATGTCCCTAGCGGGGGCTCTGGGCAATGAGCAGTTCTTC.

V is TRBV5-6 and J is TRBJ1-5, with D perhaps TRBD1 (6 bases). Deletions cut 3 bases from V and 2 bases from J, with 15 bases between. The CDR3 consists of 16 residues. Germline CDR1 is SGHDT and CDR2 is YYEEEE. In DNA, the CDR3 is TGTGCCAGCAGCTCAACGGACAGACTGGGCAATCAGCCCCAGCATTTT. Protein sequence: CASSSTDRLGNQPQHF.

This clone was found a few times. The chain combines TRBV6-6 with TRBJ2-5, with D maybe TRBD1 (6 bases). V lost 4 bases and J lost 6, with 6 bases in between. This CDR3 is built from 11 residues. CDR1 is MNHNY and CDR2 is SVGAGI in the germline V gene (reference sequence). CDR3 bases: TGTGCCAGCAGTTGGGGGCAGACCCAGTACTTC. Its translation: CASSWGQTQYF.

This chain uses TRBV27 with TRBJ2-7, with D unclear. V was clipped by 4 bases and J by 1 base, with 14 bases between them. The CDR3 has 15 amino acids. Looked up from germline, CDR1 is MNHEY and CDR2 is SMNVEV (reference sequence). CDR3 sequence reads: CASSWSGEVSYEQYF. CDR3 coding DNA: TGTGCCAGCAGTTGGAGTGGGGAAGTGTCCTACGAGCAGTACTTC.

This rearrangement joins TRBV7-3 to TRBJ1-5, with TRBD1 identical over 8 bases. V lost 4 bases, J lost 5 bases, and 1 base stayed unmatched. The CDR3 has 13 amino acids. Germline V gene data show CDR1 as SGHTA and CDR2 as FQGTGA. CDR3 sequence: CASSSDRDQPQHF. In DNA form, the CDR3 reads TGTGCCAGCAGCTCGGACAGGGATCAGCCCCAGCATTTT.

The V and J genes are TRBV7-9 and TRBJ1-2, with D possibly being TRBD1 (6 bases). Trimming removed 1 base at V and 4 bases at J, with 7 bases between. The CDR3 runs to 13 residues. In germline, CDR1 is SEHNR, CDR2 FQNEAQ (reference sequence). The CDR3 sequence is CASSLVGAYGYTF. CDR3 sequence (DNA): TGTGCCAGCAGCTTAGTGGGGGCCTATGGCTACACCTTC.

The V and J genes are TRBV11-2 and TRBJ2-2; D is unresolved. CDR1 and CDR2 from the germline V gene are SGHAT and FQNNGV. V was cut by 5 bases and J by 3 bases, with 10 bases left in between. CDR3 size: 14 residues. As DNA, the CDR3 is TGTGCCAGCAGCCCTGGGCTGTACACCGGGGAGCTGTTTTTT. This codes for CASSPGLYTGELFF. Using reference TRBV11-2 and TRBJ2-2 for the parts outside the CDR3, the full variable domain is EAGVAQSPRYKIIEKRQSVAFWCNPISGHATLYWYQQILGQGPKLLIQFQNNGVVDDSQLPKDRFSAERLKGVDSTLKIQPAKLEDSAVYLCASSPGLYTGELFFGEGSRLTVL.

The chain is built from TRBV11-2 and TRBJ2-3; D ambiguous. Per the germline V gene, CDR1 is SGHAT and CDR2 is FQNNGV. The germline V and J ends were trimmed by 1 base and 1 base, with 12 bases remaining between them. This CDR3 comprises 16 residues. CDR3 DNA sequence: TGTGCCAGCAGCTTAGCAGAAACCCTCGGCACAGATACGCAGTATTTT. This encodes CASSLAETLGTDTQYF. The variable domain in full, completed from reference TRBV11-2 and TRBJ2-3, reads EAGVAQSPRYKIIEKRQSVAFWCNPISGHATLYWYQQILGQGPKLLIQFQNNGVVDDSQLPKDRFSAERLKGVDSTLKIQPAKLEDSAVYLCASSLAETLGTDTQYFGPGTRLTVL.

The rearrangement links TRBV11-2 to TRBJ2-3; 10 bases agree with TRBD1. V shed 5 bases and J 3 bases; nucleotides not matched to a gene: 2. The CDR3 sequence is 14 residues long. Per the germline V gene, CDR1 is SGHAT and CDR2 is FQNNGV. The CDR3 sequence: CASSRDRGTDTQYF. In DNA form, the CDR3 reads TGTGCCAGCAGCCGGGACAGGGGAACAGATACGCAGTATTTT. The variable domain in full, with the rest retrieved from reference TRBV11-2 and TRBJ2-3, is EAGVAQSPRYKIIEKRQSVAFWCNPISGHATLYWYQQILGQGPKLLIQFQNNGVVDDSQLPKDRFSAERLKGVDSTLKIQPAKLEDSAVYLCASSRDRGTDTQYFGPGTRLTVL.

The genes are TRBV18 and TRBJ1-2; no definite D call. The CDR3 is 15 residues long. Germline V gene sequence: CDR1 KGHSH, CDR2 LQKENI. V was pared by 4 bases and J by 5 bases, with 17 bases between. The DNA of the CDR3 is TGTGCCAGCTCACGGGGAGAACTTGGAATGTATGGCTACACCTTC. Protein sequence: CASSRGELGMYGYTF.

CDR3 sequence (DNA): TGTGCCAGCAGTTTAGGCACAGTCACAGATACGCAGTATTTT. Amino acids: CASSLGTVTDTQYF. The J gene is TRBJ2-3, the V gene TRBV27; no clear D gene. This CDR3 has 14 residues. V lost 2 bases and J lost 2, with 8 bases in between. Germline V gene sequence: CDR1 MNHEY, CDR2 SMNVEV (reference sequence).